Below are 32 T cell receptor beta chains sequenced from a single sample in a study of molecular identifiers for immune sequencing clone quantification. From the PCR reads, TCRdb called clonotypes with MiXCR, one entry per CDR3 protein. Counted here are about 630,000 distinct CDR3 sequences, over 25% occurring once; the ten biggest clones make up 0.78%. Sequenced sample: naive CD8+ T cells from blood, with Jurkat cell RNA spiked in. Regarding subset: FACS-sorted CD8+CD4-CCR7+CD45RA+ naive T cells. The source of these receptors is a human donor in good health. Some libraries in this study had Jurkat cell RNA spiked in.

Ten or more counts support this clonotype. This chain connects TRBV4-3 to TRBJ2-7, with D tentatively TRBD1 (6 bases). The germline CDR1 and CDR2 sequences are LGHNA and YSLEER. The CDR3 extends over 14 amino acids. The V end lost 0 bases, the J end lost 5 bases, and 11 bases lay between the germline ends. The chain's CDR3 is CASSQDQGWNEQYF. The CDR3 coding sequence is TGCGCCAGCAGCCAAGACCAGGGGTGGAACGAGCAGTACTTC.

This clonotype was counted only a few times. The chain employs TRBV20-1 and TRBJ2-7, with 10 bases aligning to TRBD2. Germline CDR1 reads DFQATT; CDR2 reads SNEGSKA (reference sequence). CDR3 length equals 16 residues. The V segment lost 2 bases and the J segment 0 bases; nucleotides outside the gene matches: 7. For the CDR3, the DNA is TGCAGTGCTAGATCGCTAGCGGGAGTCCCCTCCTACGAGCAGTACTTC. Translation gives CSARSLAGVPSYEQYF.

The chain's CDR3 is CSAREGYSNQPQHF. For the CDR3, the DNA is TGCAGTGCTAGAGAAGGATATAGCAATCAGCCCCAGCATTTT. The chain carries TRBV20-1 and TRBJ1-5; D gene unclear. The germline V gene encodes CDR1 DFQATT and CDR2 SNEGSKA (reference sequence). The CDR3 is made up of 14 amino acids. V gave up 0 bases and J gave up 0 bases, with 6 bases separating them.

The V call is TRBV27, the J call TRBJ2-7, with 7 bases aligning to TRBD1. The CDR3 contains 13 residues. V was clipped by 9 bases and J by 6 bases; unmatched bases: 11. Germline V lookup: CDR1 MNHEY, CDR2 SMNVEV (reference sequence). In DNA form, the CDR3 reads TGTGCCAGAGATGAACAGGGGTCCCGCGAGCAGTACTTC. This gives the protein CARDEQGSREQYF.

In this sample, this clonotype turned up a few times. The J gene is TRBJ1-5, the V gene TRBV21-1; the table calls TRBD1, which could not be checked here. TRBV21-1 is a known pseudogene. The CDR3 spans 20 residues. The CDR3 DNA follows: TGTGCCAGCAGCAAAGAGGGGCAGGGAGTACGAAAAAATAGCAATCAGCCCCAGCATTTT. It yields the protein CASSKEGQGVRKNSNQPQHF.

In its sample, this clonotype was seen many times. The chain couples TRBV9 to TRBJ1-1; TRBD1 agrees at 10 bases. Germline V gene data show CDR1 as SGDLS and CDR2 as YYNGEE. Trimming at V came to 4 bases and at J to 0 bases, leaving 12 bases not matched to a gene. The CDR3 totals 18 residues. CDR3: CASSPDRGRGQVNTEAFF. CDR3 sequence (DNA): TGTGCCAGCAGCCCTGACAGGGGGCGAGGACAGGTGAACACTGAAGCTTTCTTT.

Note on this clonotype: This could be a read error, since a much larger clone is one nucleotide away. This rearrangement joins TRBV12-3 or TRBV12-4 to TRBJ2-7; possible D gene TRBD1, 5 bases. The CDR3 totals 13 residues. The CDR3 is CAGSPVGPPEQYF. Written as DNA, the CDR3 is TGTGCCGGCAGTCCAGTGGGGCCCCCCGAGCAGTACTTC.

The V and J genes are TRBV27 and TRBJ1-1, with a possible D match to TRBD1 (6 bases). The CDR3 spans 13 residues. Germline V gene lookup returns CDR1 MNHEY and CDR2 SMNVEV (reference sequence). V dropped 10 bases and J dropped 0 bases, with 12 bases sitting between them. The CDR3 nucleotides read TGTGCCACCGCTACAGGGTTGAACACTGAAGCTTTCTTT. Its translation is CATATGLNTEAFF.

The chain combines TRBV19 with TRBJ2-3; D may be TRBD1 (5 bases). The J call is uncertain, as TRBJ1-5 better fits the DNA end. Germline loops: CDR1 LNHDA, CDR2 SQIVND (reference sequence). The CDR3 consists of 15 residues. The CDR3 here is CASSIVPGNMDTQHF. DNA for the CDR3: TGTGCCAGTAGTATAGTACCAGGGAACATGGATACGCAGCATTTT.

As to this clonotype: A read error is possible here, since a much larger clone lies one base away. This chain links TRBV4-2 with TRBJ2-5; D not resolved. Germline V gives CDR1 LGHNA, CDR2 YNFKEQ. This CDR3 is built from 11 residues. The CDR3 coding sequence is TGTGCCGGCAGCCACGAAGAGACCCAGTACTTC. This codes for CAGSHEETQYF.

The chain combines TRBV11-2 with TRBJ1-2, with D possibly TRBD1 on 6 matching bases. This CDR3 comprises 14 residues. Trimming left V 1 base short and J 4 bases short, with 10 bases between. Germline CDR1 SGHAT, CDR2 FQNNGV. CDR3 DNA sequence: TGTGCCAGCAGCTTAGTGGACAGCGTCTATGGCTACACCTTC. Translating it yields CASSLVDSVYGYTF.

This rearrangement joins TRBV4-3 to TRBJ2-1, with D unclear. The CDR3 spans 13 residues. Germline CDR1 reads LGHNA; CDR2 reads YSLEER. V was shortened by 1 base and J by 4 bases, with 5 bases between the two germline ends. In DNA, the CDR3 is TGCGCCAGCAGCCAAGCTCAGTACAATGAGCAGTTCTTC. Encoded protein: CASSQAQYNEQFF.

The rearrangement links TRBV7-9 to TRBJ1-2; D ambiguous. Per germline, CDR1 SEHNR and CDR2 FQNEAQ (reference sequence). CDR3 size: 13 residues. Trimming shortened V by 5 bases and J by 4 bases, and 11 bases separated the two germline ends. CDR3: CASSPQGTYGYTF. CDR3 DNA: TGTGCCAGCAGCCCCCAAGGAACCTATGGCTACACCTTC. The full variable domain, its missing parts supplied by reference TRBV7-9 and TRBJ1-2, is DTGVSQNPRHKITKRGQNVTFRCDPISEHNRLYWYRQTLGQGPEFLTYFQNEAQLEKSRLLSDRFSAERPKGSFSTLEIQRTEQGDSAMYLCASSPQGTYGYTFGSGTRLTVV.

This clonotype was detected many times. V usage is TRBV27 and J usage is TRBJ2-3; unclear D gene. This CDR3 spans 13 amino acids. Germline V gene sequence: CDR1 MNHEY, CDR2 SMNVEV (reference sequence). V shed 3 bases and J shed 1 base, with 5 bases lying between them. CDR3 in amino acids: CASSFEGTDTQYF. DNA for the CDR3: TGTGCCAGCAGTTTTGAGGGCACAGATACGCAGTATTTT.

The sample holds a few counts of this clonotype. The gene calls are TRBV19 and TRBJ1-1, with D uncertain. Trimming shortened V by 1 base and J by 1 base, and 7 bases separated the two germline ends. CDR1 and CDR2 (germline): LNHDA, SQIVND (reference sequence). This CDR3 has 14 amino acids. CDR3 protein: CASSIGPANTEAFF. The CDR3, as DNA: TGTGCCAGTAGTATAGGTCCAGCGAACACTGAAGCTTTCTTT.

On this clonotype: Since a much larger clone is just one base distant, this may be a read error. The rearrangement links TRBV12-3 or TRBV12-4 to TRBJ1-1; no firm D call. V lost 10 bases and J lost 6, with 9 bases in between. The CDR3 runs 10 residues. CDR3 region: CATQVAEAFF. The CDR3 bases are TGTGCCACCCAGGTCGCTGAAGCTTTCTTT.

This rearrangement joins TRBV9 to TRBJ2-3, with 12 bases that match TRBD2. Germline CDR1 reads SGDLS; CDR2 reads YYNGEE. The CDR3 has 16 residues. After removal of 7 bases from V and 5 bases from J, the junction contained 11 bases not matched to a gene. The CDR3 nucleotides are TGTGCCAGCGGCTCAGGACTAGCGGGAATCCTAGATACGCAGTATTTT. Translation gives CASGSGLAGILDTQYF. The full variable domain, with the rest looked up from reference TRBV9 and TRBJ2-3, is DSGVTQTPKHLITATGQRVTLRCSPRSGDLSVYWYQQSLDQGLQFLIQYYNGEERAKGNILERFSAQQFPDLHSELNLSSLELGDSALYFCASGSGLAGILDTQYFGPGTRLTVL.

This clonotype was recorded a few times. The rearrangement uses TRBV27 and TRBJ1-1; unclear D gene. The V gene's germline CDR1 is MNHEY and CDR2 SMNVEV (reference sequence). Trimming cost V 5 bases and J 4 bases, with 14 bases left between them. The CDR3 spans 14 residues. CDR3 sequence (DNA): TGTGCCAGCAGTCTATTATCAGGAAGCACTGAAGCTTTCTTT. It specifies CASSLLSGSTEAFF.

Comment on this clonotype: The junction does not match germline at one end; this may be a read error. This chain links TRBV4-3 with TRBJ2-2; TRBD1 or TRBD2 may be the D gene (5 bases each). Germline loops: CDR1 LGHNA, CDR2 YSLEER. The CDR3 extends over 16 amino acids. The CDR3 loop is CASSQGLYLAPGALFF. As DNA, the CDR3 is TGCGCCAGCAGCCAAGGCTTGTACCTAGCCCCCGGGGCGCTGTTTTTT.

Comments on this clonotype: This could be a read error, since a much larger clone is one nucleotide away. The rearrangement joins TRBV4-3 to TRBJ2-3; D ambiguous. Trimming shortened V by 1 base and J by 4 bases, and 6 bases separated the two germline ends. The CDR3 runs 13 residues. Germline V gene data show CDR1 as LGHNA and CDR2 as YSLEER. The CDR3 loop reads CASSQASPDTQYF. DNA for the CDR3: TGCGCCAGCAGCCAAGCCTCACCAGATACGCAGTATTTT.

This clonotype was detected only a few times. The chain has TRBV7-2 and TRBJ1-2, with 10 bases that match TRBD1. The CDR3 extends over 14 amino acids. Germline V gene sequence: CDR1 SGHTA, CDR2 FQGNSA. V shed 4 bases, J shed 4 bases, and the junction held 3 bases outside the gene matches. The CDR3 loop is CASSSTGGAYGYTF. CDR3 DNA sequence: TGTGCCAGCAGCTCGACAGGGGGCGCCTATGGCTACACCTTC. The whole variable domain, filled in from reference TRBV7-2 and TRBJ1-2, reads GAGVSQSPSNKVTEKGKDVELRCDPISGHTALYWYRQSLGQGLEFLIYFQGNSAPDKSGLPSDRFSAERTGGSVSTLTIQRTQQEDSAVYLCASSSTGGAYGYTFGSGTRLTVV.

The V and J genes are TRBV6-2 or TRBV6-3 and TRBJ2-3, with D tentatively TRBD2 (7 bases). There are 16 residues in the CDR3. CDR1 and CDR2 (germline): MNHEY, SVGEGT. The V and J ends lost 7 bases and 3 bases respectively, with 20 bases between them. CDR3 sequence: CASNLPGGGPTDTQYF. In nucleotides, the CDR3 is TGTGCCAGCAACTTACCTGGGGGGGGGCCGACAGATACGCAGTATTTT.

The rearrangement links TRBV4-1 to TRBJ2-5; D remains ambiguous. Germline assignment: CDR1 MGHRA and CDR2 YSYEKL. With 1 base removed from V and 2 bases from J, the gap between germline ends came to 11 bases. This CDR3 spans 15 amino acids. The CDR3 reads CASSQGPAVQETQYF. The DNA of the CDR3 is TGCGCCAGCAGCCAAGGGCCGGCAGTACAAGAGACCCAGTACTTC.

Only a few counts were recorded for this clonotype. The chain recombines TRBV7-2 with TRBJ1-6, with D hard to call. CDR3 length: 15 amino acids. V shed 4 bases and J shed 9 bases, with 16 bases lying between them. CDR1 is SGHTA and CDR2 is FQGNSA in the germline V gene. CDR3 sequence reads: CASSWGDLGSSPLHF. CDR3 DNA sequence: TGTGCCAGCAGCTGGGGAGACCTTGGCAGTTCACCCCTCCACTTT.

This clonotype was found a few times. The V call is TRBV5-8, the J call TRBJ1-5; D is perhaps TRBD1 (6 bases). CDR3 size: 15 residues. Looked up from germline, CDR1 is SGHTS and CDR2 is YDEGEE. V shed 0 bases and J shed 4 bases, with 11 bases lying between them. The CDR3 loop is CASSLVGGLNQPQHF. DNA of the CDR3: TGTGCCAGCAGCTTGGTAGGGGGATTAAATCAGCCCCAGCATTTT.

Turning to this clonotype: Relative to the germline gene, one junction end is altered; a read error may explain this. The chain combines TRBV7-9 with TRBJ1-1; possibly TRBD1 for D (5 bases). The length of the CDR3 is 16 residues. The germline gives CDR1 SEHNR, CDR2 FQNEAQ (reference sequence). The DNA for the CDR3 is TGTGCCAGCAGCTTAGAGCCGCAGGGTCGTGGCACTGAAGCTTCCTTT. Translation gives CASSLEPQGRGTEASF.

This chain connects TRBV12-3 or TRBV12-4 to TRBJ1-2; 8 bases are a match to TRBD1. V trimming: 2 bases; J trimming: 8 bases; junction bases outside the gene matches: 7. The length of the CDR3 is 14 residues. The CDR3 region has the DNA TGTGCCAGCAGTTTATTCGCAGGGGGCGAGGGCTACACCTTC. It translates to CASSLFAGGEGYTF.

The V call is TRBV20-1, the J call TRBJ2-5, with 7 bases fitting TRBD2. Germline values: CDR1 DFQATT, CDR2 SNEGSKA (reference sequence). J was trimmed by 3 bases and V by 5 bases; bases with no gene match: 24. This CDR3 comprises 19 residues. The CDR3 loop is CSASGGAGEHWALEETQYF. The DNA of the CDR3 is TGCAGTGCTTCGGGGGGTGCGGGGGAACATTGGGCACTCGAAGAGACCCAGTACTTC.

This clonotype was picked up a small number of times. The rearrangement uses TRBV4-1 and TRBJ1-4; no clear D gene. The CDR3 contains 17 residues. Between the trimmed V and J ends, which lost 1 base and 6 bases, there was a span of 18 bases. Germline values: CDR1 MGHRA, CDR2 YSYEKL. In DNA, the CDR3 is TGCGCCAGCAGCCAAGGGGAAAACAGCCGAGGGTATGAAAAACTGTTTTTT. Protein: CASSQGENSRGYEKLFF.

CDR3 loop: CAWSFGSSSSYNEQFF. The CDR3 region has the DNA TGTGCCTGGAGTTTCGGCTCTTCAAGCTCCTACAATGAGCAGTTCTTC. This chain joins TRBV30 and TRBJ2-1; D is ambiguous. V lost 2 bases and J lost 0, with 14 bases in between. This CDR3 contains 16 residues. From germline, CDR1 is GTSNPN and CDR2 SVGIG (reference sequence).

This clonotype was seen a handful of times. CDR3 region: CASSLAGQGSRTEAFF. In DNA, the CDR3 is TGTGCCAGCAGCTTGGCTGGGCAGGGTTCGAGAACTGAAGCTTTCTTT. This chain links TRBV7-2 with TRBJ1-1; the D gene is possibly TRBD1 (5 bases). Germline V gene data show CDR1 as SGHTA and CDR2 as FQGNSA. Trimming removed 3 bases at V and 5 bases at J, with 19 bases between. This CDR3 is 16 amino acids long.

In regard to this clonotype: This may stem from a read error, because a much larger clone lies one nucleotide away. The V call is TRBV6-2 or TRBV6-3, the J call TRBJ1-1; 7 bases fit TRBD1. In germline, CDR1 is MNHEY, CDR2 SVGEGT. The CDR3 runs 19 residues. J lost 4 bases, V lost 5 bases, and 22 bases had no gene match. The CDR3 spells CASSDDRDRRPRVGTEAFF. CDR3 DNA: TGTGCCAGCAGTGACGACCGGGACAGACGACCACGTGTCGGCACTGAAGCTTTCTTT.